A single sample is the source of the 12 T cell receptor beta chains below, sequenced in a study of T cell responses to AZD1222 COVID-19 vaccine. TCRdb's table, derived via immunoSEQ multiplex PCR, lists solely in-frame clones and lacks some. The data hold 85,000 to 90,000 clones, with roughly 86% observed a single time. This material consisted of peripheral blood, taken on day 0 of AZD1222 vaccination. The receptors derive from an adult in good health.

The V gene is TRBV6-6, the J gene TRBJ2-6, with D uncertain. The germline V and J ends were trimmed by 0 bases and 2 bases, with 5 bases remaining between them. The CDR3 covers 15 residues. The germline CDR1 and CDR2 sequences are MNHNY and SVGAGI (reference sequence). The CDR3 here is CASSYSGPGANVLTF. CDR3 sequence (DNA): TGTGCCAGCAGTTACTCAGGGCCTGGGGCCAACGTCCTGACTTTC.

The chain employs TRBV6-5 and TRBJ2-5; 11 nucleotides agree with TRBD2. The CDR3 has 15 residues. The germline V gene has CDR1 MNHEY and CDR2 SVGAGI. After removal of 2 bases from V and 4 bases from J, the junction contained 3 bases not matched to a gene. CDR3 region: CASSYGLAGGETQYF. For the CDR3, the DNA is TGTGCCAGCAGTTACGGGCTAGCGGGAGGAGAGACCCAGTACTTC.

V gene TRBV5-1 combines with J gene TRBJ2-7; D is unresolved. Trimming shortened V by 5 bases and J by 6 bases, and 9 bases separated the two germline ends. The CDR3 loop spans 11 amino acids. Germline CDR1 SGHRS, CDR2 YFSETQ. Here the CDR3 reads CASRGAREQYF. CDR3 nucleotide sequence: TGCGCCAGCAGGGGCGCCCGCGAGCAGTACTTC.

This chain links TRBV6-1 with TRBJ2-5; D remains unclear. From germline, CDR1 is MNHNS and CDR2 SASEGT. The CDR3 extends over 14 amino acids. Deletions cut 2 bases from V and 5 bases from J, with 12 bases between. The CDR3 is CASSEIGDRETQYF. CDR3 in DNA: TGTGCCAGCAGTGAAATTGGGGATAGGGAGACCCAGTACTTC.

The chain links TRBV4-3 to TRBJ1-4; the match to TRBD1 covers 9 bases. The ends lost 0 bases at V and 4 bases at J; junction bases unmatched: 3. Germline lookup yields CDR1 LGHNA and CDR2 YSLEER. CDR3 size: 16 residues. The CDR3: CASSQDEDRGNEKLFF. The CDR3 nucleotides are TGCGCCAGCAGCCAAGATGAGGACAGGGGTAATGAAAAACTGTTTTTT.

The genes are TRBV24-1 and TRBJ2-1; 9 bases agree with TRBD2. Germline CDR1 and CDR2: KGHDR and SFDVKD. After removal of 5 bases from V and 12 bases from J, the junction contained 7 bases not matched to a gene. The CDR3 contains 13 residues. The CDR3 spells CATSGSSGSLQFF. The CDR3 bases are TGTGCCACCAGTGGAAGTAGCGGGAGTTTGCAGTTCTTC.

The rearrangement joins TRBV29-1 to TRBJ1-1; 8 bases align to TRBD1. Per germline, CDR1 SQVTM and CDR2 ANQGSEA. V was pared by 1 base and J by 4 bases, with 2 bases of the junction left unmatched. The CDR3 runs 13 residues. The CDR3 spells CSVEATGGTEAFF. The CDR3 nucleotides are TGCAGCGTTGAAGCAACAGGGGGCACTGAAGCTTTCTTT. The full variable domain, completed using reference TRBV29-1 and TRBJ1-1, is SAVISQKPSRDICQRGTSLTIQCQVDSQVTMMFWYRQQPGQSLTLIATANQGSEATYESGFVIDKFPISRPNLTFSTLTVSNMSPEDSSIYLCSVEATGGTEAFFGQGTRLTVV.

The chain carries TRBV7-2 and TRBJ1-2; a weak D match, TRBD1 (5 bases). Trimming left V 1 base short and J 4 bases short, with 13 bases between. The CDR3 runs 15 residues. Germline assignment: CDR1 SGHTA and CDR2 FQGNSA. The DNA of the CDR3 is TGTGCCAGCAGCTTAGAGGCGGGGCTGAGCTATGGCTACACCTTC. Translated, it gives CASSLEAGLSYGYTF.

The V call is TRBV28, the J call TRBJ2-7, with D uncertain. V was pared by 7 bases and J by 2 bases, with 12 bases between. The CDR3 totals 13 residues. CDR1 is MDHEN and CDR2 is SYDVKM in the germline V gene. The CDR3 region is CASTGAPAYEQYF. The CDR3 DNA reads TGTGCCAGCACAGGAGCTCCGGCCTACGAGCAGTACTTC.

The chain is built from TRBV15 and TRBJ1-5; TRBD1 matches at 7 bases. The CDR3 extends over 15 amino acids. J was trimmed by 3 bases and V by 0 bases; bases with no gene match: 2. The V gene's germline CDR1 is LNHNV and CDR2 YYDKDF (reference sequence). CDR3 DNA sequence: TGTGCCACCAGCAGAGATACAGGGGCCAATCAGCCCCAGCATTTT. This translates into CATSRDTGANQPQHF.

CDR3 DNA: TGTGCCAGCAGCCCCGCGAAGGTCCAAGAGACCCAGTACTTC. Amino acids: CASSPAKVQETQYF. The J gene is TRBJ2-5, the V gene TRBV5-4; D is uncertain. Trimming pared 4 bases from V and 1 base from J, leaving 11 bases between. The CDR3 runs 14 residues. Germline V lookup: CDR1 SGHNT, CDR2 YYREEE (reference sequence). Based on the CDR3 plus reference TRBV5-4 and TRBJ2-5, the full variable domain is ETGVTQSPTHLIKTRGQQVTLRCSSQSGHNTVSWYQQALGQGPQFIFQYYREEENGRGNFPPRFSGLQFPNYSSELNVNALELDDSALYLCASSPAKVQETQYFGPGTRLLVL.

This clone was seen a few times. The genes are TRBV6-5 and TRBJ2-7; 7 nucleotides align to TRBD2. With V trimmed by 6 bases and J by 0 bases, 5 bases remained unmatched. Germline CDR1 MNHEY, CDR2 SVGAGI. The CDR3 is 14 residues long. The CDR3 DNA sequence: TGTGCCAGCAGAAAGCGGGAATACTCCTACGAGCAGTACTTC. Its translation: CASRKREYSYEQYF.